This passage covers 7 T cell receptor beta chains from one sample sequenced in a study of blood T cells in healthy people across ages. PCR was performed a second time for about 6 to 12 cycles using a sample-barcoded 5' primer and a J-beta primer mix. TCRdb ran MiXCR on the 5' RACE reads and lists one entry per CDR3 protein. Altogether 720,000 or so distinct CDR3 sequences are present, around two fifths being singletons, with the ten largest covering 30%. Sample: blood. These receptors came from a man older than 75 in good health.

The chain links TRBV6-2 or TRBV6-3 to TRBJ2-1, with 15 positions matching TRBD2. The CDR3 is made up of 20 amino acids. CDR1 is MNHEY and CDR2 is SVGEGT in the germline V gene. V shed 7 bases and J 8 bases; nucleotides not matched to a gene: 21. CDR3 sequence reads: CASNSLVPAAGLAGGYEQFF. In DNA, the CDR3 is TGTGCCAGCAATTCTTTGGTTCCGGCAGCGGGACTAGCGGGAGGATATGAGCAGTTCTTC.

Many counts were recorded for this clonotype. As DNA, the CDR3 is TGCGCCAGCAGCCAAGCGGCGTGGGGACAGGGCGGAAACATTCAGTACTTC. Protein sequence: CASSQAAWGQGGNIQYF. This rearrangement joins TRBV4-3 to TRBJ2-4; 9 bases agree with TRBD1. This CDR3 contains 17 residues. The trim removed 1 base at V and 6 bases at J, leaving 10 bases unmatched. CDR1 and CDR2 from the germline V gene are LGHNA and YSLEER.

In its sample, this clonotype was seen once. The V call is TRBV20-1, the J call TRBJ2-3, with TRBD1 as a possible D gene (8 bases). The CDR3 is made up of 13 amino acids. Trimming removed 3 bases from V and 6 bases from J, with 13 bases in between. Germline V lookup: CDR1 DFQATT, CDR2 SNEGSKA (reference sequence). The CDR3 loop is CSASPQGGDTQYF. The CDR3 coding sequence is TGCAGTGCTAGTCCACAGGGGGGGGATACGCAGTATTTT.

CDR3 residues: CASSPSGTPANTQYF. The CDR3 DNA reads as TGTGCCAGCAGCCCGTCCGGGACGCCAGCGAATACGCAGTATTTT. The gene calls are TRBV5-6 and TRBJ2-3; D tentatively reads TRBD1 or TRBD2 (5 bases each). Trimming took 4 bases from V and 7 from J, leaving 19 bases between them. Germline CDR1 SGHDT, CDR2 YYEEEE. This CDR3 has 15 residues.

The chain has TRBV28 and TRBJ2-3, with 12 bases fitting TRBD2. Germline CDR1 is MDHEN and CDR2 is SYDVKM. The CDR3 has 17 amino acids. Trimming at V came to 10 bases and at J to 3 bases, leaving 14 bases not matched to a gene. CDR3 DNA sequence: TGTGCCACCAAAAGTTTGACTAGCGGGAGATTGACAGATACGCAGTATTTT. Its translation is CATKSLTSGRLTDTQYF.

For this clonotype: A read error may account for a junction end that differs from germline. The chain recombines TRBV11-2 with TRBJ2-1; 8 bases line up with TRBD2. Per germline, CDR1 SGHAT and CDR2 FQNNGV. This CDR3 contains 15 residues. CDR3 loop: CAGSRTSGSYNEQFF. CDR3 bases: TGTGCCGGCAGCCGTACTAGCGGTTCCTACAATGAGCAGTTCTTC. The full variable domain, completed using reference TRBV11-2 and TRBJ2-1, is EAGVAQSPRYKIIEKRQSVAFWCNPISGHATLYWYQQILGQGPKLLIQFQNNGVVDDSQLPKDRFSAERLKGVDSTLKIQPAKLEDSAVYLCAGSRTSGSYNEQFFGPGTRLTVL.

V gene TRBV7-9 combines with J gene TRBJ2-3; 7 bases align to TRBD1. This CDR3 has 16 amino acids. V was pared by 4 bases and J by 0 bases, with 7 bases of the junction left unmatched. CDR1 is SEHNR and CDR2 is FQNEAQ in the germline V gene (reference sequence). This CDR3 reads CASSSRTGHSTDTQYF. The CDR3 nucleotides read TGTGCCAGCAGCTCGCGGACAGGCCATAGCACAGATACGCAGTATTTT.